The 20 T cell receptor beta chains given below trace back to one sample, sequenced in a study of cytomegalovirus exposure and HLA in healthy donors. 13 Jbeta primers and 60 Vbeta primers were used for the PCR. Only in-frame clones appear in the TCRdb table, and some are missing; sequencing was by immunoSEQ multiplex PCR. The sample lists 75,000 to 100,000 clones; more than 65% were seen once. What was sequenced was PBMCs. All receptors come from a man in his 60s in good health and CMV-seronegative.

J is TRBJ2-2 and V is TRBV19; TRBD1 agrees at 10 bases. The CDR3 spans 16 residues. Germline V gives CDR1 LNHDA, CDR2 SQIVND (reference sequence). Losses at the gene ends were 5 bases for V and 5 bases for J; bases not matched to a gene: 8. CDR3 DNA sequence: TGTGCCAGTAGTCTCCGACAGGGGGCTGGGACCGGGGAGCTGTTTTTT. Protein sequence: CASSLRQGAGTGELFF.

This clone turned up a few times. CDR3: CASQQSTSGKEQYF. The CDR3 DNA reads TGTGCCAGCCAACAGTCAACTAGCGGGAAAGAGCAGTACTTC. The rearrangement joins TRBV27 to TRBJ2-7; 10 bases map to TRBD2. This CDR3 spans 14 amino acids. V was pared by 8 bases and J by 7 bases, with 11 bases of the junction left unmatched. Germline V gene lookup returns CDR1 MNHEY and CDR2 SMNVEV (reference sequence).

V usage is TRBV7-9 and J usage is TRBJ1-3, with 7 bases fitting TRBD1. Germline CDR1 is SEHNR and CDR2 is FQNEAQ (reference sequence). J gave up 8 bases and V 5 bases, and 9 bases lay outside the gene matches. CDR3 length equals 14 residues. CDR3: CASSPDRDADTIYF. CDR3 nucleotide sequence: TGTGCCAGCAGCCCCGACAGGGATGCGGACACCATATATTTT.

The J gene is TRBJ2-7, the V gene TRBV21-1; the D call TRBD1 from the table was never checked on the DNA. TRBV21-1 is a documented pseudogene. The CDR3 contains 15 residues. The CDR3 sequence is CASSKVGYRPHEQYF. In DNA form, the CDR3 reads TGTGCCAGCAGCAAAGTAGGCTACAGGCCCCACGAGCAGTACTTC.

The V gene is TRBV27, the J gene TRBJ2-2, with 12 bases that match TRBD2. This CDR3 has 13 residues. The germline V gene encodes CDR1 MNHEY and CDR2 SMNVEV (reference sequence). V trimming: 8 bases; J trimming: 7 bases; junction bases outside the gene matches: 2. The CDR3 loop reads CASALAGGGELFF. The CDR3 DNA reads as TGTGCCAGCGCACTAGCGGGAGGCGGGGAGCTGTTTTTT.

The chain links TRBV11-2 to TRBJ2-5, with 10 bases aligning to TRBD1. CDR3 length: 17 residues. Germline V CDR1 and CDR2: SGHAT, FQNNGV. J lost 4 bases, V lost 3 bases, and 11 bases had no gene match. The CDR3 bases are TGTGCCAGCAGCTTCGGACAGGGGGGATTTCCAGGAGAGACCCAGTACTTC. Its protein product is CASSFGQGGFPGETQYF.

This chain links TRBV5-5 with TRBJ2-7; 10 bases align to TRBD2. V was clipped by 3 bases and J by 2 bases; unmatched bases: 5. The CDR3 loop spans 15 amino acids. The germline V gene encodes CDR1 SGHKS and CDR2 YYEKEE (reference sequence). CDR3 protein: CASSSIAGGAYEQYF. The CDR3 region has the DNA TGTGCCAGCAGCTCAATAGCGGGAGGCGCCTACGAGCAGTACTTC.

The DNA for the CDR3 is TGTGCCAGCAGCTATCCCGCTCAAGAGACCCAGTACTTC. Translating gives CASSYPAQETQYF. V is TRBV28 and J is TRBJ2-5; D not certain. CDR1 MDHEN and CDR2 SYDVKM come from the germline V gene. V was clipped by 6 bases and J by 2 bases, with 10 bases between them. The CDR3 length is 13 residues.

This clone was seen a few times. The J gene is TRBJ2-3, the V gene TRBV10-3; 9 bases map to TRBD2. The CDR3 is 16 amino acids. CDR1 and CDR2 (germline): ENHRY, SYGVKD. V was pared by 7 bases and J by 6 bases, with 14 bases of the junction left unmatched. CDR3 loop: CAIKSALAGVGDTQYF. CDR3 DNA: TGTGCCATCAAGTCGGCCTTAGCGGGGGTCGGGGATACGCAGTATTTT.

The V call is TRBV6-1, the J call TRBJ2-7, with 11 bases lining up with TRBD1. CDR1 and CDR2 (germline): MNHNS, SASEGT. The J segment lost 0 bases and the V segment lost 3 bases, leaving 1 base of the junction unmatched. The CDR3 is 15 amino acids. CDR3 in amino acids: CASSEGTGGSYEQYF. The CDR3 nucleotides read TGTGCCAGCAGTGAGGGGACAGGGGGCTCCTACGAGCAGTACTTC.

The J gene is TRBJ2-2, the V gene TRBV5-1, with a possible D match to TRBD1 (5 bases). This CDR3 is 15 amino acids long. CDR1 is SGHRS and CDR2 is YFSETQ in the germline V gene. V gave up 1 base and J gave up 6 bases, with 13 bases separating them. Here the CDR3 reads CASSLTGPVPGELFF. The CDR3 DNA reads TGCGCCAGCAGCTTGACAGGTCCGGTCCCCGGGGAGCTGTTTTTT. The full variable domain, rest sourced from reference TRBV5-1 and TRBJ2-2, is KAGVTQTPRYLIKTRGQQVTLSCSPISGHRSVSWYQQTPGQGLQFLFEYFSETQRNKGNFPGRFSGRQFSNSRSEMNVSTLELGDSALYLCASSLTGPVPGELFFGEGSRLTVL.

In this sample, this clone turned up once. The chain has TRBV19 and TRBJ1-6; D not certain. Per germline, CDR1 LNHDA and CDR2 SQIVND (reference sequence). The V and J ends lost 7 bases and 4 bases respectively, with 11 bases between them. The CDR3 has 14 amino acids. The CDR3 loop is CASTNVPYNSPLHF. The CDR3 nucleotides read TGTGCCAGTACTAACGTCCCGTATAATTCACCCCTCCACTTT.

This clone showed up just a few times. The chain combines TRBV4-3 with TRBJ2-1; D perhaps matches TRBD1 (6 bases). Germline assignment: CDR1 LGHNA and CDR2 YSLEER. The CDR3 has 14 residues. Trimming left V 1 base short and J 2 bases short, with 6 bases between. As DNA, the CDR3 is TGCGCCAGCAGCCAAGGGGACACCTACAATGAGCAGTTCTTC. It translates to CASSQGDTYNEQFF.

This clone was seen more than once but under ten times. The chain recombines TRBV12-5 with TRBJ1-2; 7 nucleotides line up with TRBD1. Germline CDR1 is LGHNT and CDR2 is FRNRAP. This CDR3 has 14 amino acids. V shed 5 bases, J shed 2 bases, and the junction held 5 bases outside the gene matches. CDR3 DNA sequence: TGTGCTAGTGGTAGACTGACAGGGAACTATGGCTACACCTTC. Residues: CASGRLTGNYGYTF.

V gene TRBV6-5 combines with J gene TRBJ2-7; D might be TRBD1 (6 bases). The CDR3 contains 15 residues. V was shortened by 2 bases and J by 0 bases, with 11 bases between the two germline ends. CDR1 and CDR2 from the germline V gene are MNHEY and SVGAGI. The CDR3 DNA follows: TGTGCCAGCAGTTACGGGAGACAGGTCTCCTACGAGCAGTACTTC. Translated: CASSYGRQVSYEQYF.

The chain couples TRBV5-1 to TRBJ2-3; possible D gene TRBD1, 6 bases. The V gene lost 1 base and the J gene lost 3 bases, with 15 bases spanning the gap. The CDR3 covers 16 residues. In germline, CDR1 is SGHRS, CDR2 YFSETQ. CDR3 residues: CASSLQGRGRTDTQYF. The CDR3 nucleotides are TGCGCCAGCAGCTTGCAGGGCAGGGGAAGAACAGATACGCAGTATTTT.

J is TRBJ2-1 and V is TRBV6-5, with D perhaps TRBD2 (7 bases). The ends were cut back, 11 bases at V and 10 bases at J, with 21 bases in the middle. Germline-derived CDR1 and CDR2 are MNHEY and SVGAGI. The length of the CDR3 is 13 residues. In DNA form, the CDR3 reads TGTGCCTCTAGAGTTAGGGGGGGGGCGGAGCAGTTCTTC. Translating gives CASRVRGGAEQFF.

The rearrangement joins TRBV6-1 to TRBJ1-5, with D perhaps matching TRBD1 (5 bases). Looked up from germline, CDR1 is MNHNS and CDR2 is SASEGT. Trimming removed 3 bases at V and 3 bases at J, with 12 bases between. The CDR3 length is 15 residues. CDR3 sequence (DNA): TGTGCCAGCAGTGAGGTTGTGGACACCAATCAGCCCCAGCATTTT. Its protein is CASSEVVDTNQPQHF.

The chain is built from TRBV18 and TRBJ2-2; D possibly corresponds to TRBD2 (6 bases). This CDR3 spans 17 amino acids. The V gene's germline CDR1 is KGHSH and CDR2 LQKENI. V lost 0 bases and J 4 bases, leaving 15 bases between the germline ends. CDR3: CASSPPQAGRFTGELFF. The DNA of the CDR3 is TGTGCCAGCTCACCACCCCAGGCAGGGAGGTTCACCGGGGAGCTGTTTTTT.

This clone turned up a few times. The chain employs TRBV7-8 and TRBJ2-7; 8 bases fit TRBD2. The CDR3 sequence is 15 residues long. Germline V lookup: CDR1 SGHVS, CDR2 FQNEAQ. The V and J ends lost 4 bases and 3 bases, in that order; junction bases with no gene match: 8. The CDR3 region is CASSSGGAGGYEQYF. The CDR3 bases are TGTGCCAGCAGCTCCGGGGGGGCGGGGGGCTACGAGCAGTACTTC.